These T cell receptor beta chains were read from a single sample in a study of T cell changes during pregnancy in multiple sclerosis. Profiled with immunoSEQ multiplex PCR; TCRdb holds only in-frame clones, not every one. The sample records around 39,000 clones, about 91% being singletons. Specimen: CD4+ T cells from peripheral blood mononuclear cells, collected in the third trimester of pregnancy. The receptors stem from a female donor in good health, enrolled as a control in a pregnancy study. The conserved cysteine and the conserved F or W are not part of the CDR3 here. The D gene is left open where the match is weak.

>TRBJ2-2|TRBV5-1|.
ASSFGATPNTGELF
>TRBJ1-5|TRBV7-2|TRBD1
ASSLDRMSNQPQH
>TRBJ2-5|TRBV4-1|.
ASSHEAGFQY
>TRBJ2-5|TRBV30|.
AWSKRRGGETQY
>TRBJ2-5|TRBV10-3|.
AIASGPAGETQY
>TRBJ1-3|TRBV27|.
ASSTQGSSGNTIY
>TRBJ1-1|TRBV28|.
ASSSFGGGSAGTEAF
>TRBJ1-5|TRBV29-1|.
SVGRAFDQPQH
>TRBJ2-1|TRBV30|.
AWSSPNSRGSYNEQF
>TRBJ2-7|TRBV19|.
ASSSAGTRGYEQY
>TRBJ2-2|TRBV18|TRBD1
ASSPVGQAGELF
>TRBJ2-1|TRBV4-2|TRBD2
ASSQGTPGLAAEQF
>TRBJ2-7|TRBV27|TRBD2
ASRLSGGRYEQY
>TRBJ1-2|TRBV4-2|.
ASSPGGRQDYGYT
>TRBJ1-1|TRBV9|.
ASSVAGMGEAF
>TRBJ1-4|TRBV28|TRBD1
ASSPIRQGAGKLF
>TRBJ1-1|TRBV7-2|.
ASSLGARGAF
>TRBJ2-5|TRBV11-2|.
ASSLDRFGGAQETQY
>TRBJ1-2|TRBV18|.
ASSPSGLHGYT
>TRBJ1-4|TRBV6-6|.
ASKDSTTNEKLF
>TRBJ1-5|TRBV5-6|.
ASSRESNQPQH
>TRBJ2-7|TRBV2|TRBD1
ASSEDRGWSEQY
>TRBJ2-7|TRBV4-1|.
ASSQGGAGGEQY
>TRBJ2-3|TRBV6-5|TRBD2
ASWGGGTDTQY
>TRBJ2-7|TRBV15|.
ATSRDIRGYEQY
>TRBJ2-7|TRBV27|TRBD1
ASRLPGTGSYEQY
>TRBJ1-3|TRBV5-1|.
ASSLDTYGNTIY
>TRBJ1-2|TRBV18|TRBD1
ASSQQGAKGENGYT
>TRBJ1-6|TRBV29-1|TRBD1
SVSQGWNNSPLH
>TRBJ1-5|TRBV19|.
ASSIKEHQPQH
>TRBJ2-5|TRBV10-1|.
ATPSGKTNGTQY
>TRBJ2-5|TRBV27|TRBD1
ASSSRDRGTWQETQY
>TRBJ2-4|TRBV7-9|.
ASSLVRGPGLKNIQY
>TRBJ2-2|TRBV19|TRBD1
ASSIRTGTSTGELF
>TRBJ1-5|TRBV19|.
ASTGGGLSNQPQH
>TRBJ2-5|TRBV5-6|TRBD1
ASSTGTAYQETQY
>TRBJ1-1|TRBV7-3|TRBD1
ASSTNRGAEAF
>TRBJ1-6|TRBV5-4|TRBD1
ASGRQGGSYNSPLH
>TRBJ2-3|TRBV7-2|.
ASTRYSGVRDTQY
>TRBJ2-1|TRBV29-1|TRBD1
SVEGTGATEQF
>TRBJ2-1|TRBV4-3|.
ASSHPGESNEQF